This T cell receptor (beta chain) was found in a study of cytomegalovirus exposure and HLA in healthy donors. The PCR employed 60 Vbeta primers together with 13 Jbeta primers. Generated by immunoSEQ multiplex PCR, the TCRdb table keeps only in-frame clones and is missing some. The sample lists roughly 120,000 clones; approximately 58% were seen once. V was cut by 0 bases and J by 9 bases, with 9 bases left in between. CDR3 length equals 13 residues. The germline CDR1 and CDR2 sequences are GTSNPN and SVGIG (reference sequence). Notes on this clone: Antigen: not known.

Study-wide results and limits: A reported reduction in N-insertions relative to the approximately 670-donor mean was seen in an Asian-associated ancestry cluster in a later analysis. As a later analysis showed, a missense DCLRE1C variant was linked to trimming of TCR beta V- and J-genes.

The gene calls are TRBV30 and TRBJ1-6; D possibly corresponds to TRBD1 (6 bases). This sequence was found in a woman younger than 45 in good health and CMV-seronegative. Input material: PBMCs. CDR3 region: CAWSVQGGSPLHF. CDR3 bases: TGTGCCTGGAGTGTACAGGGTGGTTCACCCCTCCACTTT.